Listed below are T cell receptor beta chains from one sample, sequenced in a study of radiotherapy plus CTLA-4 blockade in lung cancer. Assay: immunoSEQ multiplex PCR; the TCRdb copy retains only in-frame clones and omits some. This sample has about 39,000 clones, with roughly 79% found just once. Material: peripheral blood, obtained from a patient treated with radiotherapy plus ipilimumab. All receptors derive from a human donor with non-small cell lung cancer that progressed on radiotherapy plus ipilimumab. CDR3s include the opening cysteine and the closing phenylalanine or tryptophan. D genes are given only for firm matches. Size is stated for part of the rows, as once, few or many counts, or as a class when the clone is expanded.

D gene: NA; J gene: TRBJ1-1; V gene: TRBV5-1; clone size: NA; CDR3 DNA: TGCGCCAGCAGCGAAAGTACGGGCCAAGGGGTGGGCACTGAAGCTTTCTTT; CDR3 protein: CASSESTGQGVGTEAFF
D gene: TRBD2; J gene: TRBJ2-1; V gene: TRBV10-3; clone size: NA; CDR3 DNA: TGTGCCATCAGTGATAGCGGGGGCTCCTACAATGAGCAGTTCTTC; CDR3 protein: CAISDSGGSYNEQFF
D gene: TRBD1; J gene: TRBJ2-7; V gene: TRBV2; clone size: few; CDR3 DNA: TGTGCCAGCAGTTCACAGGGGGGCGCCTACGAGCAGTACTTC; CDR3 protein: CASSSQGGAYEQYF
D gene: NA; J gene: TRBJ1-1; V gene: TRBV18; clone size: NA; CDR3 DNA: TGTGCCAGCTCGACAGGTTCAAACACTGAAGCTTTCTTT; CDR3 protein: CASSTGSNTEAFF
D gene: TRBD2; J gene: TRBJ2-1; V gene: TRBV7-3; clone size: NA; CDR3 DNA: TGTGCCAGCAGCCCCCGACTAGCTAGCTCCTACAATGAGCAGTTCTTC; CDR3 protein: CASSPRLASSYNEQFF
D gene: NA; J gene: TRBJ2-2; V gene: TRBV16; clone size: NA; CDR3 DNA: TGTGCCAGCAGCCAATCGCAGGGCACCGGGGAGCTGTTTTTT; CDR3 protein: CASSQSQGTGELFF
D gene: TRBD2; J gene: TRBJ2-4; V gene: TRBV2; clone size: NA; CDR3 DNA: TGTGCCAGCAGTGATAATATAAGCGGCGGGGGGTACTTC; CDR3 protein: CASSDNISGGGYF
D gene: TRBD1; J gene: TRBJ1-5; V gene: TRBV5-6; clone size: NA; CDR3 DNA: TGTGCCAGCAGCCCGGGACAGGGCAACAATCAGCCCCAGCATTTT; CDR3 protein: CASSPGQGNNQPQHF
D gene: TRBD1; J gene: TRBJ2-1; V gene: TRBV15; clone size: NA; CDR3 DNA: TGTGCCACCAGCAGTTACGGGGGACAGGGGAAGGCCAACCCGAGGAATGAGCAGTTCTTC; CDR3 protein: CATSSYGGQGKANPRNEQFF
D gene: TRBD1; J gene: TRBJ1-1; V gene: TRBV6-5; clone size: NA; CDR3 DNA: TGTGCCAGCAGTTACTTTGCCGGGACAGCTGAAGCTTTCTTT; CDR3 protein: CASSYFAGTAEAFF
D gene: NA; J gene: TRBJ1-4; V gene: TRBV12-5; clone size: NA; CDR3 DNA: TGTGCTAGTGGCGGGGTTAATGAAAAACTGTTTTTT; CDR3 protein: CASGGVNEKLFF
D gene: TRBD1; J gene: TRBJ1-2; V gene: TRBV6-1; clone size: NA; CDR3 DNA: TGTGCCAGCAGTGTCGACAGGGAGTATGGCTACACCTTC; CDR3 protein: CASSVDREYGYTF
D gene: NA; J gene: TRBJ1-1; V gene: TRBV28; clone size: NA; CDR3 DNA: TGTGCCAGCACGGACGGGGGATTGAACACTGAAGCTTTCTTT; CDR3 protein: CASTDGGLNTEAFF
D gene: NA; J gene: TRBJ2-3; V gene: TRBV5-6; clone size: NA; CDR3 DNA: TGTGCCAGCAGCGTCTCCCGCACAGATACGCAGTATTTT; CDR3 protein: CASSVSRTDTQYF
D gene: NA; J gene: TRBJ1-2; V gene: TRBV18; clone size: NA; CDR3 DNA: TGTGCCAGCTCAACCCAACAGGAGAACTATGGCTACACCTTC; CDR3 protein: CASSTQQENYGYTF
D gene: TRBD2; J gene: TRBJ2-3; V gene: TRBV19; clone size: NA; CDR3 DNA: TGTGCCAGTAGTATAAGACTAGCGGGGGGGACGGATACGCAGTATTTT; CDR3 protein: CASSIRLAGGTDTQYF
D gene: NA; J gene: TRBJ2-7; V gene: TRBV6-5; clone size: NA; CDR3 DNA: TGTGCCAGCAGTAACACAGGGCTGCCCTACGAGCAGTACTTC; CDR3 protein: CASSNTGLPYEQYF
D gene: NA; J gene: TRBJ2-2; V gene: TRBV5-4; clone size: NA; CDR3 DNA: TGTGCCAGCAGCTTGGACTCCGGGGAGCTGTTTTTT; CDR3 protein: CASSLDSGELFF
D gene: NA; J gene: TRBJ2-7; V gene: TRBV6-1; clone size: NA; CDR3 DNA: TGTGCCAGCGGTCTAGGATACTACGAGCAGTACTTC; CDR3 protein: CASGLGYYEQYF
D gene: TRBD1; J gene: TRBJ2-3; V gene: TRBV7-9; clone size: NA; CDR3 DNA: TGTGCCAGCAGCTCGGACAGGAGTATTGGCACAGATACGCAGTATTTT; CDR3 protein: CASSSDRSIGTDTQYF
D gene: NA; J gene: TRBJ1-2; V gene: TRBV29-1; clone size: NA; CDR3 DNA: TGCAGCGTTGAAAGTTGGCAGTATGGCTACACCTTC; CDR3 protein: CSVESWQYGYTF
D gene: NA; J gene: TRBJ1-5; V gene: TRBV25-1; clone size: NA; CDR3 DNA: TGTGCCAGCAGTGGTGGGGGGGCCCAGCATTTT; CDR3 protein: CASSGGGAQHF
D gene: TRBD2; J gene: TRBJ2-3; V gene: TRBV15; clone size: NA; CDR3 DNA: TGTGCCACCAGCATGCCGGGGGGTATGACAGATACGCAGTATTTT; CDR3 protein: CATSMPGGMTDTQYF
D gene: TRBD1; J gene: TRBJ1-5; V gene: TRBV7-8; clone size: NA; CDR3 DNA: TGTGCCAGCAGCGGGACAGGGGGCGGGAATCAGCCCCAGCATTTT; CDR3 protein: CASSGTGGGNQPQHF
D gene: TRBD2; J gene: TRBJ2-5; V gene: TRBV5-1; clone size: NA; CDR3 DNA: TGCGCCAGCAGCTGGGGAAGGAGTAGCGGGAACCAAGAGACCCAGTACTTC; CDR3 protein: CASSWGRSSGNQETQYF
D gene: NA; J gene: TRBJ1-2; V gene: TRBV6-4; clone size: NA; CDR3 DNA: TGTGCCAGCAGTGACTCGTCTGCTGGTACAGGCGTCTATGGCTACACCTTC; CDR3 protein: CASSDSSAGTGVYGYTF
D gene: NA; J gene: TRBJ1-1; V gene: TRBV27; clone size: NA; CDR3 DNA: TGTGCCAGCAGCTTCACCAGGAACACTGAAGCTTTCTTT; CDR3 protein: CASSFTRNTEAFF
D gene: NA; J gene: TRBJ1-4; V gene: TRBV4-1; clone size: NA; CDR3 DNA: TGCGCCAGCAGCCAAGACCCCGGGGTCCCCCTTGAGCTGTTTTTT; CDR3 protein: CASSQDPGVPLELFF
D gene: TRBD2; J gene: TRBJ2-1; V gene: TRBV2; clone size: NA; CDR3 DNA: TGTGCCAGCAGAGGCGGGGGGGCCAGGGATGAGCAGTTCTTC; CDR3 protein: CASRGGGARDEQFF
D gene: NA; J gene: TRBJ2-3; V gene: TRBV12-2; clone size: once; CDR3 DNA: TGTGCAAGTCGCTTATTAGGGTCGGGGGGGTTGTATACGCAGTATTTT; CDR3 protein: CASRLLGSGGLYTQYF
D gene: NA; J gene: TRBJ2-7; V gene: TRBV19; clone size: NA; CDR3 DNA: TGTGCCAGTAGTATAGATCAGGGCGAGCAGTACTTC; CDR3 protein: CASSIDQGEQYF
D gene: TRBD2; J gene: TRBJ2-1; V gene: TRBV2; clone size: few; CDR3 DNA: TGTGCCAGCAGTAGGAGGCGGGGGGGCCCCTACAATGAGCAGTTCTTC; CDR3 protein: CASSRRRGGPYNEQFF
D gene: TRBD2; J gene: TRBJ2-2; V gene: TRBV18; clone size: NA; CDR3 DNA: TGTGCCAGCTCACCCAGGCTAGCGGGGAACACCGGGGAGCTGTTTTTT; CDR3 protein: CASSPRLAGNTGELFF